This passage covers 3 T cell receptor beta chains from one sample sequenced in a study of cytomegalovirus exposure and HLA in healthy donors. The PCR employed 60 Vbeta primers together with 13 Jbeta primers. Clones were read by immunoSEQ multiplex PCR, and TCRdb kept only the in-frame ones, dropping some. The table lists more than 150,000 clones, less than 80% of them singletons. The sequenced sample was PBMCs. The receptor set was obtained from a man aged 18 to 30 in good health and CMV-seronegative.

J is TRBJ1-1 and V is TRBV5-6; the D gene is possibly TRBD1 (5 bases). The CDR3 extends over 14 amino acids. The germline V gene encodes CDR1 SGHDT and CDR2 YYEEEE. The germline V and J ends were trimmed by 0 bases and 4 bases, with 10 bases remaining between them. DNA for the CDR3: TGTGCCAGCAGCTTGGGGCAGGGCACCACTGAAGCTTTCTTT. Protein sequence: CASSLGQGTTEAFF.

This clone was observed once. V usage is TRBV6-1 and J usage is TRBJ1-4, with TRBD1 matching 8 bases. The junction had 8 bases not matched to a gene; V was cut back by 6 bases and J by 8 bases. This CDR3 spans 14 amino acids. The germline V gene encodes CDR1 MNHNS and CDR2 SASEGT. This CDR3 reads CASRPDRAGEKLFF. CDR3 nucleotides: TGTGCCAGCAGACCGGACAGGGCCGGGGAAAAACTGTTTTTT.

The chain couples TRBV6-5 to TRBJ2-5; D is possibly TRBD1 (6 bases). The end of the DNA is better explained by TRBJ2-7, so the J call may be wrong. The CDR3 is made up of 11 amino acids. CDR1 is MNHEY, CDR2 SVGAGI, per germline. CDR3 DNA sequence: TGTGCCACAACACAGGGCTACGAGCAGTACTTC. It codes for CATTQGYEQYF.